Shown below are 27 T cell receptor beta chains from a single sample sequenced in a study of cytomegalovirus exposure and HLA in healthy donors. The PCR employed 60 Vbeta primers together with 13 Jbeta primers. Libraries were prepared by immunoSEQ multiplex PCR; TCRdb keeps only in-frame clonotypes and omits some of them. Here the sample spans around 100,000 clones, around four fifths being singletons. Sequencing was done on a sample of PBMCs. Source of these receptors: a man aged 40-50 years in good health and CMV-seronegative.

This chain uses TRBV7-6 with TRBJ2-2; 9 bases line up with TRBD2. CDR1 is SGHVS, CDR2 FNYEAQ, per germline. V lost 0 bases and J lost 5; bases outside the gene matches: 7. This CDR3 has 17 amino acids. The CDR3 DNA follows: TGTGCCAGCAGCTTAGCTTCGCGGGGGGGCTTGACCGGGGAGCTGTTTTTT. Protein sequence: CASSLASRGGLTGELFF. The complete variable domain, with remaining parts taken from reference TRBV7-6 and TRBJ2-2, reads GAGVSQSPRYKVTKRGQDVALRCDPISGHVSLYWYRQALGQGPEFLTYFNYEAQQDKSGLPNDRFSAERPEGSISTLTIQRTEQRDSAMYRCASSLASRGGLTGELFFGEGSRLTVL.

V is TRBV2 and J is TRBJ2-7, with 9 positions matching TRBD1. The CDR3 consists of 13 residues. The germline V gene encodes CDR1 SNHLY and CDR2 FYNNEI. Trimming took 8 bases from V and 0 from J; bases not matched to a gene: 2. The CDR3 region is CASDRGNSYEQYV. The CDR3 coding sequence is TGTGCCAGCGACAGGGGGAACTCCTACGAGCAGTACGTC.

Worth noting for this clone: The junction differs from germline at one of its ends, possibly a read error. The rearrangement joins TRBV7-7 to TRBJ2-5, with TRBD2 matching over 16 bases. CDR1 SSHAT and CDR2 FNYEAQ come from the germline V gene (reference sequence). The CDR3 extends over 17 amino acids. DNA for the CDR3: TGTGCTAGCAGCTCGGGACTAGCGGGGGGGGGTCCCGGGACCCAGTACTTC. Its translation: CASSSGLAGGGPGTQYF.

As to this clone: Distinct nucleotide sequences in the sample also encode this CDR3. The V call is TRBV28, the J call TRBJ1-4; TRBD1 might be the D (5 bases). Between the trimmed V and J ends, which lost 2 bases and 5 bases, there was a span of 9 bases. The CDR3 is 14 amino acids. The germline CDR1 and CDR2 sequences are MDHEN and SYDVKM. The CDR3 region has the DNA TGTGCCAGCAGTTTAAGACAGATAAATGAAAAACTGTTTTTT. It encodes CASSLRQINEKLFF. The full variable domain, with the rest looked up from reference TRBV28 and TRBJ1-4, is DVKVTQSSRYLVKRTGEKVFLECVQDMDHENMFWYRQDPGLGLRLIYFSYDVKMKEKGDIPEGYSVSREKKERFSLILESASTNQTSMYLCASSLRQINEKLFFGSGTQLSVL.

The rearrangement uses TRBV29-1 and TRBJ1-5, with 8 bases fitting TRBD1. There are 13 residues in the CDR3. Germline V gene data show CDR1 as SQVTM and CDR2 as ANQGSEA. V dropped 4 bases and J dropped 7; count of bases not matched to a gene: 6. For the CDR3, the DNA is TGCAGCGTTGGGACAGGGTCTGACCAGCCCCAGCATTTT. Its protein product is CSVGTGSDQPQHF.

This clone was observed a handful of times. The genes are TRBV21-1 and TRBJ2-7; the D call of TRBD2 is as the table states it, not checked on the DNA. TRBV21-1 is a documented pseudogene. The CDR3 sequence is 13 residues long. Written as DNA, the CDR3 is TGTGCCAGCAGTCCCCCAGGGAGGAACGAGCAGTACTTC. As protein: CASSPPGRNEQYF.

The rearrangement links TRBV5-1 to TRBJ2-7; 11 positions agree with TRBD1. The junction had 6 bases not matched to a gene; V was cut back by 4 bases and J by 6 bases. The CDR3 runs to 14 residues. The V gene's germline CDR1 is SGHRS and CDR2 YFSETQ. CDR3 sequence (DNA): TGCGCCAGCAGCAAGGGACAGGGGGGGGTCGAGCAGTACTTC. It codes for CASSKGQGGVEQYF.

For this clone: At one boundary the junction diverges from the germline segment, which might be a read error. The V and J genes are TRBV11-2 and TRBJ1-1; unclear D gene. Germline lookup yields CDR1 SGHAT and CDR2 FQNNGV. The length of the CDR3 is 13 residues. CDR3 DNA sequence: TGTGCCAGCACCTTATTCAGAAACACTGAAGCTTTCTTT. Its translation: CASTLFRNTEAFF.

The V gene is TRBV19, the J gene TRBJ1-4; 9 nucleotides line up with TRBD1. CDR1 LNHDA and CDR2 SQIVND come from the germline V gene (reference sequence). With V trimmed by 8 bases and J by 8 bases, 12 bases remained unmatched. The CDR3 length is 15 residues. Here the CDR3 DNA reads TGTGCCAGTTCGAAATACGGGACAGGGAACGAAAAACTGTTTTTT. This encodes CASSKYGTGNEKLFF.

This chain uses TRBV30 with TRBJ2-5, with 7 bases fitting TRBD1. V trimming: 6 bases; J trimming: 5 bases; junction bases outside the gene matches: 15. Germline assignment: CDR1 GTSNPN and CDR2 SVGIG (reference sequence). There are 15 residues in the CDR3. The CDR3 bases are TGTGCCTGTAAAACAGGGGTTCTCTCTGGGGAGACCCAGTACTTC. Translated: CACKTGVLSGETQYF. The entire variable domain, with the rest obtained from reference TRBV30 and TRBJ2-5, is as follows: SQTIHQWPATLVQPVGSPLSLECTVEGTSNPNLYWYRQAAGRGLQLLFYSVGIGQISSEVPQNLSASRPQDRQFILSSKKLLLSDSGFYLCACKTGVLSGETQYFGPGTRLLVL.

This clone was seen a handful of times. The chain employs TRBV2 and TRBJ2-5; no clear D gene. The J call may be mistaken, given a closer DNA end match to TRBJ2-7. The CDR3 extends over 12 amino acids. From germline, CDR1 is SNHLY and CDR2 FYNNEI. The CDR3 bases are TGTGCCAGCAAAGCCGAAACCTACGAGCAGTACTTC. The encoded protein is CASKAETYEQYF.

V usage is TRBV21-1 and J usage is TRBJ1-2; TRBD1 was called by the table and not checked on the DNA. TRBV21-1 is labeled a pseudogene. The CDR3 length is 12 residues. Here the CDR3 DNA reads TGTGCCAGCACAGGGTCTATCTATGGCTACACCTTC. It encodes CASTGSIYGYTF.

The rearrangement joins TRBV18 to TRBJ2-7; TRBD2 might be the D (5 bases). Germline V gene lookup returns CDR1 KGHSH and CDR2 LQKENI. This CDR3 has 12 amino acids. Trimming cost V 5 bases and J 3 bases, with 8 bases left between them. The CDR3 region is CASSEGLYEQYV. For the CDR3, the DNA is TGTGCCAGCTCAGAGGGTCTCTACGAGCAGTACGTC.

The chain combines TRBV11-2 with TRBJ2-3; D gene ambiguous. The V gene lost 6 bases and the J gene lost 2 bases, with 9 bases spanning the gap. The length of the CDR3 is 13 residues. Per the germline V gene, CDR1 is SGHAT and CDR2 is FQNNGV. The CDR3 region is CASRSEYTDTQYF. The CDR3 coding sequence is TGTGCCAGCAGGTCGGAGTACACAGATACGCAGTATTTT.

CDR3 sequence: CASSLGLAGNTDTQYF. Written as DNA, the CDR3 is TGTGCCAGCAGCTTGGGTTTAGCGGGGAACACAGATACGCAGTATTTT. This rearrangement joins TRBV5-4 to TRBJ2-3; TRBD2 aligns across 8 bases. This CDR3 contains 16 residues. The J segment lost 2 bases and the V segment lost 0 bases, leaving 5 bases of the junction unmatched. Germline lookup yields CDR1 SGHNT and CDR2 YYREEE (reference sequence).

The chain links TRBV7-2 to TRBJ2-2; tentative D call: TRBD2 (6 bases). Trimming left V 1 base short and J 5 bases short, with 8 bases between. The CDR3 has 14 residues. Germline-derived CDR1 and CDR2 are SGHTA and FQGNSA. The CDR3 nucleotides are TGTGCCAGCAGCTTAGACCGGGGGACCGGGGAGCTGTTTTTT. Translating it yields CASSLDRGTGELFF. Together with reference TRBV7-2 and TRBJ2-2, the CDR3 gives the full variable domain: GAGVSQSPSNKVTEKGKDVELRCDPISGHTALYWYRQSLGQGLEFLIYFQGNSAPDKSGLPSDRFSAERTGGSVSTLTIQRTQQEDSAVYLCASSLDRGTGELFFGEGSRLTVL.

V gene TRBV15 combines with J gene TRBJ1-1, with a weak D call TRBD1 (6 bases). CDR1 LNHNV and CDR2 YYDKDF come from the germline V gene (reference sequence). The CDR3 length is 14 residues. V lost 1 base, J lost 4 bases, and 10 bases lay in between. CDR3 amino acids: CATSRGGPGTEAFF. The CDR3 DNA is TGTGCCACCAGCAGAGGGGGGCCGGGCACTGAAGCTTTCTTT.

The V call is TRBV5-4, the J call TRBJ2-2; 16 bases align to TRBD2. V gave up 0 bases and J gave up 0 bases; unmatched junction bases: 2. The germline gives CDR1 SGHNT, CDR2 YYREEE (reference sequence). There are 19 residues in the CDR3. CDR3 in DNA: TGTGCCAGCAGCTTGGGGGGGACTAGCGGGGGGGCGAACACCGGGGAGCTGTTTTTT. Protein product: CASSLGGTSGGANTGELFF.

The chain carries TRBV5-6 and TRBJ2-5, with 12 nucleotides matching TRBD2. CDR3 length equals 16 residues. CDR1 and CDR2 from the germline V gene are SGHDT and YYEEEE. The V segment lost 3 bases and the J segment 5 bases; nucleotides outside the gene matches: 8. The CDR3 here is CASSSGLAGPVETQYF. The CDR3 DNA reads as TGTGCCAGCAGCTCGGGACTAGCGGGTCCAGTGGAGACCCAGTACTTC.

The chain is built from TRBV5-5 and TRBJ2-3, with a tentative D call TRBD1 (5 bases). The CDR3 totals 14 residues. Between the trimmed V and J ends, which lost 0 bases and 4 bases, there was a span of 9 bases. Germline lookup yields CDR1 SGHKS and CDR2 YYEKEE (reference sequence). The chain's CDR3 is CASSLAIGADTQYF. CDR3 bases: TGTGCCAGCAGCTTGGCCATAGGGGCAGATACGCAGTATTTT.

V and J are TRBV6-5 and TRBJ1-2, with TRBD1 identical over 8 bases. From germline, CDR1 is MNHEY and CDR2 SVGAGI. The CDR3 totals 15 residues. The V segment lost 5 bases and the J segment 6 bases; nucleotides outside the gene matches: 11. CDR3 in DNA: TGTGCCAGCAGTGGGTGGACAGGGCGGGGAGATGGCTACACCTTC. This sequence encodes CASSGWTGRGDGYTF.

This chain links TRBV21-1 with TRBJ1-6; the table gives TRBD1 as D, unverified against the DNA. TRBV21-1 is designated a pseudogene. The CDR3 is 17 residues long. The CDR3 coding sequence is TGTGCCAGCAGCGCTAAACAGAGCAGCTCCTATAATTCACCCCTCCACTTT. Translating gives CASSAKQSSSYNSPLHF.

This sequence joins TRBV10-3 and TRBJ2-7, with TRBD1 matching over 10 bases. V was clipped by 4 bases and J by 0 bases; unmatched bases: 12. The CDR3 extends over 18 amino acids. Germline CDR1 and CDR2: ENHRY and SYGVKD. DNA of the CDR3: TGTGCCATCAGTGCCCCGGGACAGGGGTTAGGGAGCTCCTACGAGCAGTACTTC. Amino acid sequence: CAISAPGQGLGSSYEQYF.

The chain employs TRBV7-7 and TRBJ2-2; 11 bases align to TRBD2. The CDR3 sequence is 15 residues long. The ends lost 5 bases at V and 7 bases at J; junction bases unmatched: 6. Germline CDR1 is SSHAT and CDR2 is FNYEAQ (reference sequence). CDR3 DNA: TGTGCCAGCAGCGTAGGGACTAGCGGAGGCGGGGAGCTGTTTTTT. This encodes CASSVGTSGGGELFF.

There are a few counts of this clone. This sequence joins TRBV7-3 and TRBJ1-1; 9 bases align to TRBD1. The CDR3 has 17 amino acids. Germline lookup yields CDR1 SGHTA and CDR2 FQGTGA. V lost 3 bases to trimming and J lost 1 base; unmatched junction nucleotides: 9. CDR3 amino acids: CASSLTGGAPRNTEAFF. The CDR3 nucleotides are TGTGCCAGCAGCTTGACAGGGGGTGCCCCAAGGAACACTGAAGCTTTCTTT.

This rearrangement joins TRBV12-5 to TRBJ2-1; 7 nucleotides agree with TRBD1. Germline CDR1 is LGHNT and CDR2 is FRNRAP. J lost 2 bases, V lost 6 bases, and 7 bases had no gene match. This CDR3 contains 15 residues. This CDR3 reads CASGPRDRAYNEQFF. As DNA, the CDR3 is TGTGCTAGTGGCCCTCGGGACAGAGCCTACAATGAGCAGTTCTTC.

This chain connects TRBV5-4 to TRBJ1-4; 9 bases are shared with TRBD1. After removal of 2 bases from V and 7 bases from J, the junction contained 12 bases not matched to a gene. The CDR3 runs 17 residues. The germline V gene has CDR1 SGHNT and CDR2 YYREEE (reference sequence). The CDR3 region is CASSFRPGTGIGEKLFF. The CDR3, as DNA: TGTGCCAGCAGCTTCCGTCCCGGGACAGGGATCGGTGAAAAACTGTTTTTT.